Reported below is one T cell receptor beta chain. This entry comes from a study of control samples from healthy donors and cancer patients. This CDR3 spans 14 amino acids. Germline V gene sequence: CDR1 KGHSH, CDR2 LQKENI. Unmatched junction bases numbered 9, after V lost 6 bases and J lost 5 bases. Profiled with immunoSEQ multiplex PCR; TCRdb holds only in-frame clones, not every one. This table holds tens of thousands of clones, roughly 89% found once. Material: blood. The chain links TRBV18 to TRBJ1-2; 7 bases align to TRBD1. The origin of this receptor is a man aged 45 to 65 in good health. CDR3: CASSPGQRTYGYTF. The CDR3 bases are TGTGCCAGCTCCCCGGGACAGAGAACTTATGGCTACACCTTC.